The 9 T cell receptor beta chains below were found in one sample sequenced in a study of B cell selection in AIRE deficiency. Some clones are missing from TCRdb's copy, which holds only in-frame ones; the method was immunoSEQ multiplex PCR. The sample has around 24,000 clones, about 96% seen once. The sorted conventional CD4 T cells were gated as CD4+CD127+. What was sequenced was CD4+CD127+ conventional T cells sorted from PBMCs. The receptors come from a human donor in good health.

The gene calls are TRBV19 and TRBJ2-3; TRBD1 matches 7 bases. The germline CDR1 and CDR2 sequences are LNHDA and SQIVND (reference sequence). The trim removed 7 bases at V and 4 bases at J, leaving 8 bases unmatched. The length of the CDR3 is 14 residues. The CDR3 DNA is TGTGCCAGTACCGAAGACAGGGTTGCAGATACGCAGTATTTT. It yields the protein CASTEDRVADTQYF.

This chain connects TRBV6-1 to TRBJ1-6; D ambiguous. V was cut by 3 bases and J by 10 bases, with 4 bases left in between. The CDR3 is 11 residues long. Looked up from germline, CDR1 is MNHNS and CDR2 is SASEGT. Here the CDR3 DNA reads TGTGCCAGCAGTGAGGCATCACCCCTCCACTTT. Amino acids: CASSEASPLHF.

V is TRBV29-1 and J is TRBJ1-5, with D tentatively TRBD1 (5 bases). This CDR3 is 13 amino acids long. CDR1 is SQVTM and CDR2 is ANQGSEA in the germline V gene. The V end was cut by 4 bases, the J end by 5 bases, with 12 bases between. Here the CDR3 reads CSVVTVGDQPQHF. Written as DNA, the CDR3 is TGCAGCGTTGTGACAGTCGGAGATCAGCCCCAGCATTTT.

V is TRBV6-5 and J is TRBJ2-7; TRBD1 matches 8 bases. This CDR3 has 15 amino acids. Germline assignment: CDR1 MNHEY and CDR2 SVGAGI. J lost 0 bases, V lost 2 bases, and 3 bases had no gene match. The CDR3 DNA reads as TGTGCCAGCAGTTACGGGACAGGAGGCTCCTACGAGCAGTACTTC. Its translation: CASSYGTGGSYEQYF.

This clone was seen once. The chain links TRBV10-3 to TRBJ1-3; possible D gene TRBD1, 5 bases. Germline lookup yields CDR1 ENHRY and CDR2 SYGVKD. This CDR3 region has 14 residues. Trimming removed 0 bases at V and 3 bases at J, with 6 bases between. CDR3 residues: CAISESRGGNTIYF. CDR3 coding DNA: TGTGCCATCAGTGAGTCGAGGGGTGGAAACACCATATATTTT.

V gene TRBV5-1 combines with J gene TRBJ2-3, with TRBD2 matching 12 bases. The length of the CDR3 is 17 residues. J lost 5 bases, V lost 4 bases, and 11 bases had no gene match. Germline-derived CDR1 and CDR2 are SGHRS and YFSETQ. CDR3 coding DNA: TGCGCCAGCAGCGCGGCAGGCCTAGCGGGGGGGATAGATACGCAGTATTTT. Its protein is CASSAAGLAGGIDTQYF.

J is TRBJ1-1 and V is TRBV7-9; D call uncertain. This CDR3 contains 14 residues. CDR1 and CDR2 from the germline V gene are SEHNR and FQNEAQ (reference sequence). V was trimmed by 0 bases and J by 9 bases, leaving 14 bases between them. This CDR3 reads CASSLALTEEKAFF. The CDR3 DNA is TGTGCCAGCAGCTTAGCGCTGACCGAGGAAAAAGCTTTCTTT.

The chain recombines TRBV7-2 with TRBJ1-6; 10 nucleotides agree with TRBD1. This CDR3 has 16 amino acids. V shed 5 bases, J shed 7 bases, and the junction held 8 bases outside the gene matches. Germline V gene sequence: CDR1 SGHTA, CDR2 FQGNSA. The CDR3 here is CASSALGQGRNSPLHF. CDR3 bases: TGTGCCAGCAGCGCCCTGGGACAGGGGAGAAATTCACCCCTCCACTTT.

This rearrangement joins TRBV30 to TRBJ1-5; 7 nucleotides agree with TRBD1. The V gene end was trimmed by 3 bases and the J gene end by 5 bases; junction bases not matched to a gene: 7. Germline values: CDR1 GTSNPN, CDR2 SVGIG (reference sequence). This CDR3 comprises 14 residues. The DNA for the CDR3 is TGTGCCTGGAGCGAGGGGGCAGCCGATCAGCCCCAGCATTTT. Amino acids: CAWSEGAADQPQHF.